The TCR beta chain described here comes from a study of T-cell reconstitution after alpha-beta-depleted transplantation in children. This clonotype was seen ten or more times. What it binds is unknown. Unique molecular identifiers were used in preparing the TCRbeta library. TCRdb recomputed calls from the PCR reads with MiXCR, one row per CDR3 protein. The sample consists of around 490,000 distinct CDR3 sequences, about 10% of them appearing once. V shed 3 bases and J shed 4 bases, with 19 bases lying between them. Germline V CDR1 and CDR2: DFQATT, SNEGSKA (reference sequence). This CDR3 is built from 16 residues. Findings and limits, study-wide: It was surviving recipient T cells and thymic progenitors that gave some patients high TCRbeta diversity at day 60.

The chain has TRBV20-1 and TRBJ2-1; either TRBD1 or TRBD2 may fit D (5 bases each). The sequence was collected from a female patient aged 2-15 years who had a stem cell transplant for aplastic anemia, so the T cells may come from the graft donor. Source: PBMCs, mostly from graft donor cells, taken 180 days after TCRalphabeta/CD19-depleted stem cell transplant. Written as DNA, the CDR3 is TGCAGTGCTAGGGATATCAGGGAAGCGGTATACAATGAGCAGTTCTTC. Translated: CSARDIREAVYNEQFF.